This is a list of T cell receptor beta chains from one sample in a study of human T cells and chemical hapten exposure. TCRdb re-derived calls from the RACE reads in MiXCR, one entry per CDR3 protein. The table records about 380,000 distinct CDR3 sequences, roughly 5% of them present only once. The specimen was whole blood, collected in connection with sensitization to the hapten diphenylcyclopropenone (DPC). These receptors came from a woman aged 50 to 60 with alopecia areata. Some clones in this sample may be carry-over from other donors' samples. CDR3s include the opening cysteine and the closing phenylalanine or tryptophan.

V: TRBV6-1
J: TRBJ2-6
length: 19
CDR3: CASSERGWSGVAGANVLTF

V: TRBV12-3/TRBV12-4
J: TRBJ1-3
length: 15
CDR3: CASSSRIVSGNTIYF

V: TRBV11-2
J: TRBJ1-1
length: 14
CDR3: CASSLADETWKAFF

V: TRBV4-1
J: TRBJ2-5
length: 15
CDR3: CASSQRGGGPETQYF

V: TRBV14
J: TRBJ1-1
length: 13
CDR3: CASSQQGATEAFF

V: TRBV27
J: TRBJ1-2
length: 14
CDR3: CASSLGAGGRSYTF

V: TRBV27
J: TRBJ2-3
length: 16
CDR3: CASSPIAGGPPDTQYF

V: TRBV3-1
J: TRBJ2-1
length: 15
CDR3: CASSPRTSGHNEQFF

V: TRBV27
J: TRBJ2-6
length: 15
CDR3: CASSRRGAGANVLTF

V: TRBV20-1
J: TRBJ2-1
length: 13
CDR3: CSASVLAGVQQFF

V: TRBV12-3/TRBV12-4
J: TRBJ2-3
length: 15
CDR3: CASSSSGNGADTQYF

V: TRBV29-1
J: TRBJ1-1
length: 11
CDR3: CSVGQNTEAFF

V: TRBV7-9
J: TRBJ1-2
length: 15
CDR3: CASSANRAGARGYTF

V: TRBV3-1
J: TRBJ1-1
length: 12
CDR3: CASSRLGAEAFF

V: TRBV3-1
J: TRBJ2-1
length: 15
CDR3: CASSQAGAIGNEQFF

V: TRBV3-1
J: TRBJ2-1
length: 13
CDR3: CASSQVVGVWQFF

V: TRBV6-1
J: TRBJ2-6
length: 19
CDR3: CASSGDRDRVNSGANVLTF

V: TRBV7-2
J: TRBJ2-3
length: 16
CDR3: CASSLVDSGLIDTQYF

V: TRBV12-3/TRBV12-4
J: TRBJ1-1
length: 15
CDR3: CASCNGDRRNTEAFF

V: TRBV11-2
J: TRBJ2-1
length: 15
CDR3: CASSLEGGPNNEQFF

V: TRBV27
J: TRBJ1-1
length: 15
CDR3: CASSFKGNFYTEAFF

V: TRBV6-1
J: TRBJ2-6
length: 16
CDR3: CASSEEGFSGANVLTF

V: TRBV28
J: TRBJ1-1
length: 16
CDR3: CASSPLIVGPHTEAFF

V: TRBV20-1
J: TRBJ2-7
length: 13
CDR3: CSASKDTYYEQYF

V: TRBV5-1
J: TRBJ2-2
length: 14
CDR3: CASREGSNTGELFF

V: TRBV30
J: TRBJ2-5
length: 12
CDR3: CAWEQAKETQYF

V: TRBV29-1
J: TRBJ2-7
length: 15
CDR3: CSVAGLAGSTYEQYF

V: TRBV9
J: TRBJ2-3
length: 19
CDR3: CASSEPPGQGASFADTQYF

V: TRBV24-1
J: TRBJ2-2
length: 17
CDR3: CATSDFRLAGDTGELFF

V: TRBV2
J: TRBJ2-7
length: 15
CDR3: CASWGISGSIYEQYF

V: TRBV10-3
J: TRBJ2-7
length: 12
CDR3: CAISVQDHEQYF

V: TRBV7-3
J: TRBJ2-3
length: 15
CDR3: CASSYRLGGTDTQYF

V: TRBV7-8
J: TRBJ2-1
length: 17
CDR3: CASSLAPLSGSYNEQFF

V: TRBV28
J: TRBJ2-7
length: 14
CDR3: CASSLWGARNEQYF

V: TRBV4-3
J: TRBJ2-7
length: 12
CDR3: CASSPGSGEQYF

V: TRBV7-2
J: TRBJ2-7
length: 13
CDR3: CASSKTVVYEQYF

V: TRBV11-2
J: TRBJ2-5
length: 13
CDR3: CASSARLRETQYF

V: TRBV7-8
J: TRBJ2-3
length: 14
CDR3: CASSTGGGGDTQYF

V: TRBV6-5
J: TRBJ2-7
length: 15
CDR3: CASIPVPGQAHEQYF

V: TRBV5-1
J: TRBJ2-7
length: 12
CDR3: CASSRGKEEQYF

V: TRBV18
J: TRBJ1-1
length: 15
CDR3: CASSSQGGLNTEAFF

V: TRBV20-1
J: TRBJ1-5
length: 12
CDR3: CSVEGNNQPQHF

V: TRBV7-9
J: TRBJ1-5
length: 14
CDR3: CASSFLSSNQPQHF

V: TRBV29-1
J: TRBJ2-1
length: 11
CDR3: CSVLGRNEQFF

V: TRBV5-5
J: TRBJ2-3
length: 15
CDR3: CASSLEPGPLDTQYF

V: TRBV5-1
J: TRBJ2-3
length: 14
CDR3: CASTFPGAPQPQYF

V: TRBV4-1
J: TRBJ2-3
length: 15
CDR3: CASSKGPGSGDTQYF

V: TRBV27
J: TRBJ1-5
length: 15
CDR3: CASSLGPGQTKPQHF

V: TRBV3-1
J: TRBJ1-1
length: 12
CDR3: CASIGQNTEAFF

V: TRBV20-1
J: TRBJ1-6
length: 14
CDR3: CSALDPGVDSPLHF

V: TRBV21-1
J: TRBJ1-5
length: 18
CDR3: CASSKGAGGGSSNQPQHF

V: TRBV18
J: TRBJ1-1
length: 13
CDR3: CASSTKQGTEAFF

V: TRBV18
J: TRBJ1-1
length: 14
CDR3: CASSPPTGNTEAFF

V: TRBV6-5
J: TRBJ2-3
length: 15
CDR3: CASSYGTPVTDTQYF

V: TRBV28
J: TRBJ1-2
length: 12
CDR3: CASVTGLYGYTF

V: TRBV29-1
J: TRBJ1-5
length: 14
CDR3: CSVASGQGDQPQHF

V: TRBV5-1
J: TRBJ2-7
length: 14
CDR3: CASSLTESSYEQYF

V: TRBV3-1
J: TRBJ1-1
length: 16
CDR3: CASSQDGRGSDTEAFF

V: TRBV2
J: TRBJ1-2
length: 14
CDR3: CASSEGKGRYGYTF